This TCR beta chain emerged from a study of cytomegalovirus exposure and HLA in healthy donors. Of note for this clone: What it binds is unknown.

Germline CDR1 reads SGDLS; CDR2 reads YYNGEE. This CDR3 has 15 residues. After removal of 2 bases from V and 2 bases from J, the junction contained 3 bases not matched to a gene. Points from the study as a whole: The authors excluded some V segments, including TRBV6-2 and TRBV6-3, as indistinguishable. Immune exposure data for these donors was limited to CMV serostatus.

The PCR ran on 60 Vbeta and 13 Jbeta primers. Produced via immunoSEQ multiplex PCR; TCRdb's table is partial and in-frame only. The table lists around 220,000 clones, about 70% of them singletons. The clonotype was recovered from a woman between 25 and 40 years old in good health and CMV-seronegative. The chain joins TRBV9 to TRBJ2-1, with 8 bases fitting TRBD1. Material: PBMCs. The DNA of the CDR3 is TGTGCCAGCAGCGTCCGGGACAGGCCCTACAATGAGCAGTTCTTC. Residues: CASSVRDRPYNEQFF.